Each of the 26 T cell receptor beta chains below was sequenced from the same sample in a study of identical twins. TCRdb re-called the 5' RACE reads through MiXCR, storing one row per CDR3 protein. The table includes around 300,000 distinct CDR3 sequences, around 8.8% detected once. The same data also went into a second study, on yellow fever vaccine responses in identical twins.

The sample was memory (CD45RO+) T cells sorted from blood. The receptors stem from a woman between 18 and 29 years old in good health.

In its sample, this clonotype was seen a few times. The chain uses TRBV20-1 and TRBJ2-5; 12 bases are shared with TRBD2. The ends lost 0 bases at V and 5 bases at J; junction bases unmatched: 16. The length of the CDR3 is 19 residues. The germline gives CDR1 DFQATT, CDR2 SNEGSKA (reference sequence). CDR3 nucleotide sequence: TGCAGTGCTAGAGACCATCCTAGCGGGGGGGCCTTGTCGGTGGAGACCCAGTACTTC. Residues: CSARDHPSGGALSVETQYF.

The chain has TRBV12-3 or TRBV12-4 and TRBJ2-1, with 9 bases identical to TRBD2. This CDR3 is 18 amino acids long. The J segment lost 6 bases and the V segment lost 6 bases, leaving 18 bases of the junction unmatched. The CDR3 loop is CASRKFIGGRAGSNEQFF. For the CDR3, the DNA is TGTGCCAGCAGGAAATTTATTGGCGGGAGGGCCGGGTCCAATGAGCAGTTCTTC.

This clonotype was detected a few times. J is TRBJ2-2 and V is TRBV6-5, with D perhaps being TRBD1 or TRBD2 (5 bases each). The CDR3 spans 15 residues. The V gene's germline CDR1 is MNHEY and CDR2 SVGAGI. Trimming took off 2 bases at V and 7 bases at J, with 14 bases between the two ends. The CDR3: CASSYIRGAGGELFF. The CDR3 nucleotides read TGTGCCAGCAGTTACATTAGGGGCGCGGGCGGGGAGCTGTTTTTT.

This clonotype came up many times. The gene calls are TRBV7-8 and TRBJ2-3; D unresolved. CDR3 length: 16 residues. V lost 5 bases, J lost 2 bases, and 17 bases lay in between. CDR1 is SGHVS and CDR2 is FQNEAQ in the germline V gene. The CDR3 spells CASSRTRRFSTDTQYF. Written as DNA, the CDR3 is TGTGCCAGCAGCCGAACCCGGCGGTTTTCCACAGATACGCAGTATTTT.

The V and J genes are TRBV6-1 and TRBJ2-7; 9 bases match TRBD1. V trimming: 6 bases; J trimming: 1 base; junction bases outside the gene matches: 4. The germline V gene encodes CDR1 MNHNS and CDR2 SASEGT. There are 14 residues in the CDR3. The CDR3 region has the DNA TGTGCCAGCAGACAGGGGGCGTCTTCCTACGAGCAGTACGTC. Amino acids: CASRQGASSYEQYV.

The chain combines TRBV6-5 with TRBJ2-1; no clear D gene. Germline V gene sequence: CDR1 MNHEY, CDR2 SVGAGI. V was clipped by 0 bases and J by 7 bases, with 7 bases between them. The CDR3 has 13 residues. CDR3 loop: CASSYSTLNEQFF. The CDR3 coding sequence is TGTGCCAGCAGTTACTCGACCCTAAATGAGCAGTTCTTC.

This clonotype was detected only a few times. V gene TRBV20-1 combines with J gene TRBJ2-3, with TRBD2 identical over 9 bases. CDR1 is DFQATT and CDR2 is SNEGSKA in the germline V gene (reference sequence). Trimming at V came to 7 bases and at J to 5 bases, leaving 10 bases not matched to a gene. This CDR3 is 14 amino acids long. In DNA form, the CDR3 reads TGCAGTGTGGGGAATAGCGGGGGTGGAGATACGCAGTATTTT. It yields the protein CSVGNSGGGDTQYF.

This clonotype was recorded a few times. The CDR3 sequence is CASRKEGLGEQYF. DNA for the CDR3: TGTGCCAGCAGGAAGGAGGGTCTGGGAGAGCAGTACTTC. This rearrangement joins TRBV2 to TRBJ2-7; a weak D match, TRBD2 (6 bases). Germline V gene lookup returns CDR1 SNHLY and CDR2 FYNNEI. The germline V and J ends were trimmed by 6 bases and 7 bases, with 16 bases remaining between them. The CDR3 extends over 13 amino acids.

The table lists this clonotype with a few counts. The chain couples TRBV20-1 to TRBJ2-1; D may be TRBD2 (5 bases). CDR3 size: 14 residues. V lost 8 bases and J 1 base, leaving 15 bases between the germline ends. Germline CDR1 and CDR2: DFQATT and SNEGSKA (reference sequence). CDR3 residues: CSTGETNSYNEQFF. As DNA, the CDR3 is TGCAGTACCGGAGAGACTAATTCCTACAATGAGCAGTTCTTC.

The chain carries TRBV25-1 and TRBJ2-1, with D perhaps matching TRBD2 (7 bases). Trimming left V 3 bases short and J 14 bases short, with 14 bases between. Germline CDR1 MGHDK, CDR2 SYGVNS. The CDR3 is 12 residues long. Here the CDR3 DNA reads TGTGCCAGCAGTGAGGGGCGGGGGCGGGAGTTCTTC. As protein: CASSEGRGREFF.

This clonotype was observed a few times. The J gene is TRBJ1-4, the V gene TRBV20-1, with TRBD1 identical over 7 bases. CDR1 is DFQATT, CDR2 SNEGSKA, per germline (reference sequence). Unmatched junction bases numbered 8, after V lost 0 bases and J lost 7 bases. This CDR3 spans 15 amino acids. DNA for the CDR3: TGCAGTGCTAGAGATTTTGGGCAGGGGGTTGAAAAACTGTTTTTT. The encoded protein is CSARDFGQGVEKLFF.

There are many counts of this clonotype. CDR3 protein: CASSLDGRSSYEQYF. CDR3 DNA: TGTGCCAGCAGCTTAGACGGGAGGAGCTCCTACGAGCAGTACTTC. This rearrangement joins TRBV7-3 to TRBJ2-7; 7 bases match TRBD2. In germline, CDR1 is SGHTA, CDR2 FQGTGA. The V gene end was trimmed by 2 bases and the J gene end by 0 bases; junction bases not matched to a gene: 4. CDR3 size: 15 residues.

V is TRBV12-3 or TRBV12-4 and J is TRBJ2-1, with unresolved D. V was trimmed by 2 bases and J by 6 bases, leaving 8 bases between them. The CDR3 is 13 residues long. The CDR3 loop reads CASSLRAVNEQFF. Here the CDR3 DNA reads TGTGCCAGCAGTTTAAGGGCAGTCAATGAGCAGTTCTTC.

In regard to this clonotype: One junction end disagrees with the germline gene, perhaps due to a read error. The V gene is TRBV28, the J gene TRBJ1-2; D possibly corresponds to TRBD1 (5 bases). CDR3 length: 15 amino acids. CDR1 is MDHEN, CDR2 SYDVKM, per germline. Here the CDR3 reads CASSLSAGPSYGYTF. The CDR3 DNA sequence: TGTGCCAGCAGTTTATCGGCAGGGCCTTCCTATGGCTACACTTTC.

This clonotype was detected ten times or more. The chain carries TRBV5-1 and TRBJ2-1, with D uncertain. The CDR3 contains 11 residues. In germline, CDR1 is SGHRS, CDR2 YFSETQ. V was trimmed by 5 bases and J by 7 bases, leaving 7 bases between them. The CDR3 coding sequence is TGCGCCAGCAGTTCCAATAATGAGCAGTTCTTC. Translation: CASSSNNEQFF.

A word on this clonotype: A junction boundary mismatches the germline segment, possibly from a read error. This chain joins TRBV20-1 and TRBJ2-2; TRBD2 agrees at 11 bases. The CDR3 length is 16 residues. Germline loops: CDR1 DFQATT, CDR2 SNEGSKA (reference sequence). CDR3: CSAGDGLAGHTGELFF. The CDR3 DNA sequence: TGCAGTGCTGGAGATGGACTAGCGGGTCACACCGGGGAGCTGTTTTTT.

This clonotype showed up just a few times. The V call is TRBV20-1, the J call TRBJ2-4; 8 positions match TRBD1. Germline V gives CDR1 DFQATT, CDR2 SNEGSKA (reference sequence). V shed 6 bases, J shed 1 base, and the junction held 5 bases outside the gene matches. The CDR3 spans 14 residues. CDR3 coding DNA: TGCAGTGCATGGACAGGGTTGGCCAAAAACATTCAGTACTTC. Amino acid sequence: CSAWTGLAKNIQYF.

This clonotype was observed at least ten times. The chain couples TRBV6-1 to TRBJ2-1; 12 positions match TRBD2. Trimming at V came to 5 bases and at J to 8 bases, leaving 7 bases not matched to a gene. Germline assignment: CDR1 MNHNS and CDR2 SASEGT. This CDR3 is 15 amino acids long. CDR3: CASSLASGGADEQFF. CDR3 bases: TGTGCCAGCAGTCTAGCTAGCGGGGGGGCCGATGAGCAGTTCTTC.

This clonotype was picked up many times. The V and J genes are TRBV6-4 and TRBJ2-3; 7 nucleotides agree with TRBD1. This CDR3 is built from 13 residues. Trimming removed 2 bases from V and 4 bases from J; junction bases left unmatched: 0. CDR1 and CDR2 from the germline V gene are MRHNA and SNTAGT. In nucleotides, the CDR3 is TGTGCCAGCAGTGACCAGGGGGCAGATACGCAGTATTTT. It specifies CASSDQGADTQYF.

This clonotype was detected a few times. V and J are TRBV10-3 and TRBJ2-2; D is undetermined. V was shortened by 3 bases and J by 1 base, with 9 bases between the two germline ends. The CDR3 is made up of 15 amino acids. Germline loops: CDR1 ENHRY, CDR2 SYGVKD. The CDR3 spells CAISDAIRNTGELFF. CDR3 sequence (DNA): TGTGCCATCAGTGATGCCATTAGGAACACCGGGGAGCTGTTTTTT.

Ten or more counts support this clonotype. This rearrangement joins TRBV3-1 to TRBJ2-3, with a weak D call TRBD2 (5 bases). CDR1 LGHDT and CDR2 YNNKEL come from the germline V gene (reference sequence). The CDR3 loop spans 15 amino acids. Between the trimmed V and J ends, which lost 4 bases and 2 bases, there was a span of 13 bases. The CDR3 region is CASSRGSYFTDTQYF. DNA of the CDR3: TGTGCCAGCAGCCGTGGGAGTTACTTCACAGATACGCAGTATTTT.

There are a few counts of this clonotype. This sequence joins TRBV27 and TRBJ1-2; weak D call: TRBD1 (6 bases). The V gene lost 5 bases and the J gene lost 3 bases, with 10 bases spanning the gap. The CDR3 extends over 13 amino acids. The germline V gene encodes CDR1 MNHEY and CDR2 SMNVEV (reference sequence). The CDR3 loop is CASSPAGDYGYTF. CDR3 DNA sequence: TGTGCCAGCAGTCCCGCAGGGGACTATGGCTACACCTTC.

This clonotype has a count of ten or more. The V gene is TRBV6-1, the J gene TRBJ2-5, with TRBD2 as a possible D gene (5 bases). The V end lost 6 bases, the J end lost 3 bases, and 17 bases lay between the germline ends. Germline CDR1 reads MNHNS; CDR2 reads SASEGT. The CDR3 is 15 residues long. DNA of the CDR3: TGTGCCAGCAGGACGTTAGGACTCCCTAAAGAGACCCAGTACTTC. This gives the protein CASRTLGLPKETQYF.

V gene TRBV6-5 combines with J gene TRBJ2-1; 12 positions match TRBD2. CDR1 and CDR2 from the germline V gene are MNHEY and SVGAGI. The J segment lost 4 bases and the V segment lost 2 bases, leaving 3 bases of the junction unmatched. CDR3 length equals 16 residues. Written as DNA, the CDR3 is TGTGCCAGCAGTTACGTTACTAGCGGGGGGTACAATGAGCAGTTCTTC. Translation gives CASSYVTSGGYNEQFF.

This clonotype was counted ten times or more. V and J are TRBV12-3 or TRBV12-4 and TRBJ1-2; D ambiguous. The CDR3 spans 13 residues. Deletions cut 5 bases from V and 10 bases from J, with 17 bases between. The CDR3 reads CASSLGNQRFYTF. The CDR3 DNA sequence: TGTGCCAGCAGTCTTGGAAACCAGAGATTCTACACCTTC.

In this sample, this clonotype turned up many times. This chain joins TRBV3-1 and TRBJ2-5; possibly TRBD1 for D (8 bases). Per the germline V gene, CDR1 is LGHDT and CDR2 is YNNKEL (reference sequence). With 8 bases removed from V and 5 bases from J, the gap between germline ends came to 18 bases. The CDR3 consists of 14 residues. This CDR3 reads CASSLTGGEETQYF. The CDR3 DNA sequence: TGTGCCAGCTCCCTCACAGGGGGGGAGGAGACCCAGTACTTC.